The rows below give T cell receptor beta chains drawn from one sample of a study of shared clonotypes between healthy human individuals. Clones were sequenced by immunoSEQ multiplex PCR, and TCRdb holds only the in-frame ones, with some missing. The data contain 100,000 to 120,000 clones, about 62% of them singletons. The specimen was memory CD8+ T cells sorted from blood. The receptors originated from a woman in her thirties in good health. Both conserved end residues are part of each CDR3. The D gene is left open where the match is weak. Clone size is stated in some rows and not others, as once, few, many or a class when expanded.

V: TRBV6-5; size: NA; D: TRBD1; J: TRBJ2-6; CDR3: CASSSGQSDGANVLTF; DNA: TGTGCCAGCAGTTCGGGACAGTCGGATGGGGCCAACGTCCTGACTTTC
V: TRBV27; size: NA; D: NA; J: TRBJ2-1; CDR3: CASSPMAAAQVVWQFF; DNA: TGTGCCAGCAGTCCCATGGCCGCGGCCCAGGTGGTTTGGCAGTTCTTC
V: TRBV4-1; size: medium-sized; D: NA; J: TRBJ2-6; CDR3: CASSRSEWGGPSTGANVLTF; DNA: TGCGCCAGCAGTCGTTCTGAGTGGGGGGGCCCGTCCACTGGGGCCAACGTCCTGACTTTC
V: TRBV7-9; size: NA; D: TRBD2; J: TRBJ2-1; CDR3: CASSLSGRAGEQFF; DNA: TGTGCCAGCAGCCTCAGCGGGAGGGCCGGTGAGCAGTTCTTC
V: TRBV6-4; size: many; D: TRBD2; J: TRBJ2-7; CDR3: CASSEEAGGGYEQYF; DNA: TGTGCCAGCAGTGAAGAGGCGGGAGGGGGGTACGAGCAGTACTTC
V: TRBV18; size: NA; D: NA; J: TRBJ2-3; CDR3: CASSPSGTSTDTQYF; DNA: TGTGCCAGCTCACCGAGCGGTACTAGCACAGATACGCAGTATTTT
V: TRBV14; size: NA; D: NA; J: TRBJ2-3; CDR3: CASSHGYPNTQYF; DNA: TGTGCCAGCAGCCATGGCTACCCGAATACGCAGTATTTT
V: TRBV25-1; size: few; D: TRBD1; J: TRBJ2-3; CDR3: CASSDGDRGSTDTQYF; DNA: TGTGCCAGCAGTGATGGGGACAGGGGGTCCACAGATACGCAGTATTTT
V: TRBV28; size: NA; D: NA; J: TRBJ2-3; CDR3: CASSLGVTDTQYF; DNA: TGTGCCAGCAGTTTGGGAGTGACAGATACGCAGTATTTT
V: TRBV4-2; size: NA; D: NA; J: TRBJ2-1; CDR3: CASSPEDWTYNEQFF; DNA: TGTGCCAGCAGTCCTGAGGATTGGACATACAATGAGCAGTTCTTC
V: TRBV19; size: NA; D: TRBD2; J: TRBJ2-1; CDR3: CATSGLAGGGEQFF; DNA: TGTGCCACTTCGGGACTAGCGGGAGGTGGTGAGCAGTTCTTC
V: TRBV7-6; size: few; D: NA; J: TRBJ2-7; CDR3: CASSPQDEAYEQYF; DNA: TGTGCCAGCAGCCCCCAGGACGAAGCTTACGAGCAGTACTTC
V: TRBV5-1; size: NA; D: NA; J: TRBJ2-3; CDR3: CASSFINTQYF; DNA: TGCGCCAGCAGCTTTATCAATACGCAGTATTTT
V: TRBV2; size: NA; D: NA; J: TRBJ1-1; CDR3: CASSEGGRAEAFF; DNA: TGTGCCAGCAGTGAAGGAGGCCGGGCTGAAGCTTTCTTT
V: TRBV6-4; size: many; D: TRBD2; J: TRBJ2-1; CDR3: CASSDRAGDMSEQFF; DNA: TGTGCCAGCAGTGACCGAGCGGGAGATATGAGTGAGCAGTTCTTC
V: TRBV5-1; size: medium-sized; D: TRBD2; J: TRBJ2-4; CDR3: CASSSGLAGVAKNIQYF; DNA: TGCGCCAGCAGCTCCGGACTAGCGGGAGTAGCCAAAAACATTCAGTACTTC
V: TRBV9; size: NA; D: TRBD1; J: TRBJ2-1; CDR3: CASSVGSRTGSYNEQFF; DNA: TGTGCCAGCAGCGTCGGTTCTCGGACAGGGTCCTACAATGAGCAGTTCTTC